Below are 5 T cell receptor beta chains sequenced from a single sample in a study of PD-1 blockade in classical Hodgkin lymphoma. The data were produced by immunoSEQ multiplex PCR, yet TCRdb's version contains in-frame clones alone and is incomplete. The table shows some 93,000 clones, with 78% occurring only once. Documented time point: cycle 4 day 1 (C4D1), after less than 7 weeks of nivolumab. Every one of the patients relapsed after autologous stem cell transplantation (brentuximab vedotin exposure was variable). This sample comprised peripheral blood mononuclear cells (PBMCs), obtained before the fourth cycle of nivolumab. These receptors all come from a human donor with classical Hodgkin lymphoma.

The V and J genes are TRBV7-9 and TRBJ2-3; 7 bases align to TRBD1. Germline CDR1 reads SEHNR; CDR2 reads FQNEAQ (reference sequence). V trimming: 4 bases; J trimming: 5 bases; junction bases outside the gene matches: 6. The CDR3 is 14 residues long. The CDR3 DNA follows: TGTGCCAGCAGCTGGGGGACAGAACAAGATACGCAGTATTTT. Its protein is CASSWGTEQDTQYF.

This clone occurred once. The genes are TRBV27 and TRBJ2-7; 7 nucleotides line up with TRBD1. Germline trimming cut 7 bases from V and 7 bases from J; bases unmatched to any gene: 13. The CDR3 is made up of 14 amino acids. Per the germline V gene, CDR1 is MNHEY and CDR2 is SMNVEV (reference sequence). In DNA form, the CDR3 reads TGTGCCAGCACACCTTTGGACAGGCTGCGGGAGCAGTACTTC. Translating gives CASTPLDRLREQYF.

The CDR3 coding sequence is TGTGCCAGCAGCAAAGGACACTTTAGCAATCAGCCCCAGCATTTT. It translates to CASSKGHFSNQPQHF. The rearrangement links TRBV5-6 to TRBJ1-5, with D perhaps matching TRBD1 (5 bases). In germline, CDR1 is SGHDT, CDR2 YYEEEE. The CDR3 is 15 amino acids. V shed 4 bases and J shed 0 bases, with 11 bases lying between them.

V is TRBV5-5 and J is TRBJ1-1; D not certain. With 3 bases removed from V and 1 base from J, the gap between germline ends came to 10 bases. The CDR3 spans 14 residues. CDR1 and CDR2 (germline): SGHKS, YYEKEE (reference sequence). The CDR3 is CASSSRFTNTEAFF. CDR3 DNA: TGTGCCAGCAGCTCCCGATTCACGAACACTGAAGCTTTCTTT.

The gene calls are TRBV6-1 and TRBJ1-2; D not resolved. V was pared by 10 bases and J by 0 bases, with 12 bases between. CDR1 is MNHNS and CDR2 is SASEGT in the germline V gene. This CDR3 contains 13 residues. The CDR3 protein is CATSRSANYGYTF. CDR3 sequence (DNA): TGTGCCACCTCTCGGTCAGCTAACTATGGCTACACCTTC.